The clone carrying this T cell receptor beta chain was found once. Its matching antigen is unknown. The data stem from a study of cytomegalovirus exposure and HLA in healthy donors. Findings and caveats of the study: Most of the CMV-associated TCR beta chains (in a later analysis) appeared to be HLA-restricted.

The V and J ends lost 9 bases and 4 bases respectively, with 14 bases between them. This CDR3 has 13 amino acids. CDR1 and CDR2 from the germline V gene are SGHAT and FQNNGV. Vbeta (60) and Jbeta (13) primers were used in the PCR. In the source study's methods: In a later analysis, the count reached roughly 80 million unique TCR beta chains, with around 11 million shared. Data came from immunoSEQ multiplex PCR; TCRdb stores just in-frame clones and leaves some out. That table is the source of V, J and clone size, and D and trimming were worked out from the DNA. Here the sample spans around 120,000 clones, around 76% being singletons.

The clonotype comes from a man between 50 and 59 years old in good health and CMV-seropositive. The chain links TRBV11-2 to TRBJ2-3; the D gene is possibly TRBD2 (6 bases). The material sequenced was PBMCs. The CDR3, as DNA: TGTGCCAGTTGGGGCTCGGGGGCAGATACGCAGTATTTT. It codes for CASWGSGADTQYF.